The present entry profiles one T cell receptor (beta chain) with its context. No antigen is known for it. The data were obtained in a study of PD-1 blockade in classical Hodgkin lymphoma. The study, taken as a whole, reports: By C4D1, CD4+ diversity increased significantly, especially in complete responders. Baseline diversity resembling that of newly diagnosed patients was seen in complete responders.

CDR3 size: 15 residues. With V trimmed by 3 bases and J by 1 base, 5 bases remained unmatched. CDR1 SGDLS and CDR2 YYNGEE come from the germline V gene. All patients relapsed after autologous stem cell transplantation, and brentuximab vedotin exposure varied. Negative selection with magnetic separation was used to purify CD4+ T cells from thawed PBMCs. The study recorded best responses of complete response, partial response or progressive disease. Assay used: immunoSEQ multiplex PCR; TCRdb lists only in-frame clones, some missing. The sample carries 10,000 to 15,000 clones, roughly 90% recorded once. The specimen comprised CD4+ T cells from blood, sampled at baseline. This receptor was identified in a human donor with classical Hodgkin lymphoma. J is TRBJ2-3 and V is TRBV9, with 7 bases that match TRBD1. The DNA of the CDR3 is TGTGCCAGCAGCGCAATCGACAGGGGCACAGATACGCAGTATTTT. Its protein product is CASSAIDRGTDTQYF.